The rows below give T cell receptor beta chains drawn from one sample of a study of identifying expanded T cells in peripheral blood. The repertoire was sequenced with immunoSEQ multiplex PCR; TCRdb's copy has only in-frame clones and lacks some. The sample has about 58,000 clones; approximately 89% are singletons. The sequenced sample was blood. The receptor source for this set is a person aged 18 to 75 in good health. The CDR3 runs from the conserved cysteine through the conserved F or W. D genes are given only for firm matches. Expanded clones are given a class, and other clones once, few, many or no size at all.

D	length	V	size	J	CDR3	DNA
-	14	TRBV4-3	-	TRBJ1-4	CASSQLGVGEKLFF	TGCGCCAGCAGCCAACTGGGAGTGGGTGAAAAACTGTTTTTT
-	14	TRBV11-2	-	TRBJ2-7	CASSLRAVSYEQYF	TGTGCCAGCAGCTTACGGGCAGTCTCCTACGAGCAGTACTTC
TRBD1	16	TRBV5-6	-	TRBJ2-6	CASSQPTGPGANVLTF	TGTGCCAGCAGCCAACCGACAGGGCCTGGGGCCAACGTCCTGACTTTC
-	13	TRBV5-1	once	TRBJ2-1	CASSLARYNEQFF	TGCGCCAGCAGCTTGGCACGGTACAATGAGCAGTTCTTC
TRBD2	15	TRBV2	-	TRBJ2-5	CASILKREGRETQYF	TGTGCCAGCATCCTAAAGCGGGAGGGCCGCGAGACCCAGTACTTC
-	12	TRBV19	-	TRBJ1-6	CASRRTQGPLHF	TGTGCCAGTAGGAGGACTCAAGGGCCCCTCCACTTT
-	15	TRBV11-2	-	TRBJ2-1	CASSLIGRQYNEQFF	TGTGCCAGCAGCTTAATCGGGAGACAATACAATGAGCAGTTCTTC
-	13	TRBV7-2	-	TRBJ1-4	CASSPRQNEKLFF	TGTGCCAGCAGCCCCCGACAGAATGAAAAACTGTTTTTT
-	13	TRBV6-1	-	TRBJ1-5	CASGRTANQPQHF	TGTGCCAGCGGCCGGACAGCTAATCAGCCCCAGCATTTT
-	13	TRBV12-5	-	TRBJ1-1	CASGLDRNTEAFF	TGTGCTAGTGGTTTGGACAGGAACACTGAAGCTTTCTTT
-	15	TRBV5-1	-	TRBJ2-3	CASSLGGPEADTQYF	TGCGCCAGCAGCTTGGGTGGCCCCGAGGCAGATACGCAGTATTTT
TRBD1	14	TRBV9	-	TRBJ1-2	CASSVFIGGAGYTF	TGTGCCAGCAGCGTATTTATAGGGGGCGCCGGCTACACCTTC
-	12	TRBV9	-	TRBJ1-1	CASAKGNTEAFF	TGTGCCAGCGCCAAGGGAAATACTGAAGCTTTCTTT
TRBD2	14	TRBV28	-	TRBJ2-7	CASSPTSGSYEQYF	TGTGCCAGCAGTCCGACTAGCGGGAGCTACGAGCAGTACTTC
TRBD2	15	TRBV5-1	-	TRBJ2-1	CASSLVSGRSNEQFF	TGCGCCAGCAGCTTGGTTAGCGGGAGAAGCAATGAGCAGTTCTTC
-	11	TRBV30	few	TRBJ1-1	CAGGQVTEAFF	TGTGCCGGGGGGCAAGTCACTGAAGCTTTCTTT
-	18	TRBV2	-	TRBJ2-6	CASSTELKTASGANVLTF	TGTGCCAGCAGTACGGAACTTAAGACAGCCTCTGGGGCCAACGTCCTGACTTTC
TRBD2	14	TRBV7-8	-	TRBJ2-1	CASSSSGGNNEQFF	TGTGCCAGCAGCTCTAGCGGCGGGAACAATGAGCAGTTCTTC
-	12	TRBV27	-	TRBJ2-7	CASSPTAYEQYF	TGTGCCAGCAGTCCTACGGCCTACGAGCAGTACTTC
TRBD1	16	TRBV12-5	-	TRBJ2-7	CASGLVRRTGSYEQYF	TGTGCTAGTGGTTTGGTACGAAGGACAGGGTCCTACGAGCAGTACTTC
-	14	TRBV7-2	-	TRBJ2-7	CASSLAPGVSEQYF	TGTGCCAGCAGCTTAGCTCCGGGGGTGTCCGAGCAGTACTTC
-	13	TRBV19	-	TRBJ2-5	CASAQFRQETQYF	TGTGCCAGTGCTCAGTTCCGTCAAGAGACCCAGTACTTC
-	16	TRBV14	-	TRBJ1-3	CASSQERLYSGNTIYF	TGTGCCAGCAGCCAAGAACGACTTTATTCTGGAAACACCATATATTTT
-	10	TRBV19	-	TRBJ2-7	CASSLYEQYF	TGTGCCAGTAGCTTATACGAGCAGTACTTC
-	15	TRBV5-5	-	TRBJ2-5	CASSLVQAERETQYF	TGTGCCAGCAGCTTGGTCCAGGCGGAGCGAGAGACCCAGTACTTC
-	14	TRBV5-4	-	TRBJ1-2	CASSFAHWGYGYTF	TGTGCCAGCAGCTTTGCGCATTGGGGCTATGGCTACACCTTC
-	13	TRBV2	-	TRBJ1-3	CASIRYIGNTIYF	TGTGCCAGCATTAGGTACATTGGAAACACCATATATTTT
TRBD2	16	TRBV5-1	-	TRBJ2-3	CASSPQASGETDTQYF	TGCGCCAGCAGCCCCCAGGCTAGCGGAGAAACAGATACGCAGTATTTT
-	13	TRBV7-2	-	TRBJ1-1	CASSLSGGREAFF	TGTGCCAGCAGCTTATCCGGCGGCCGTGAAGCTTTCTTT
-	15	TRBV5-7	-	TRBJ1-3	CASSLGLGVGNTIYF	TGTGCCAGCAGCTTGGGTCTGGGGGTAGGAAACACCATATATTTT
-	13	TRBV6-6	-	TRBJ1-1	CASSYNRNTEAFF	TGTGCCAGCAGTTATAACAGGAACACTGAAGCTTTCTTT
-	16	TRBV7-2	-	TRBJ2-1	CASSLVALSSYNEQFF	TGTGCCAGCAGCTTAGTGGCCTTGAGCTCCTACAATGAGCAGTTCTTC
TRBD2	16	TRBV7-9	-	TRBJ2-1	CASSTAQREGLLEQFF	TGTGCCAGCAGCACCGCTCAGCGGGAGGGCCTTCTGGAGCAGTTCTTC
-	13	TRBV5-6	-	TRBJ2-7	CASSLAVSYEQYF	TGTGCCAGCAGCTTGGCGGTAAGTTACGAGCAGTACTTC
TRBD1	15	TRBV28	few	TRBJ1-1	CASSPPSGGYTEAFF	TGTGCCAGCAGTCCGCCCTCAGGGGGCTACACTGAAGCTTTCTTT
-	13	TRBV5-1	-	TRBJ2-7	CASSLGLYYEQYF	TGCGCCAGCAGCTTGGGGCTTTACTACGAGCAGTACTTC
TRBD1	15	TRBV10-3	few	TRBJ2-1	CAISERQGAYNEQFF	TGTGCCATCAGTGAAAGACAGGGGGCCTACAATGAGCAGTTCTTC
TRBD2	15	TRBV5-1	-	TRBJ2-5	CATSGASGGAETQYF	TGCGCCACCTCGGGGGCTAGCGGGGGGGCCGAGACCCAGTACTTC
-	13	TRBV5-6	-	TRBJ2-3	CASRRTGGDTQYF	TGTGCCAGCCGTAGGACTGGGGGGGATACGCAGTATTTT
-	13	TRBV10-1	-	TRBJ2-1	CASSDGPPNEQFF	TGCGCCAGCAGTGATGGCCCGCCTAATGAGCAGTTCTTC
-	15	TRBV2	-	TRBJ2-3	CASSLDWLGTDTQYF	TGTGCCAGCAGCCTGGACTGGCTGGGCACAGATACGCAGTATTTT
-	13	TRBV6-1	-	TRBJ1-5	CASSEDTNQPQHF	TGTGCCAGCAGTGAAGACACCAATCAGCCCCAGCATTTT
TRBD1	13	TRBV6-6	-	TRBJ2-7	CASGQGNPYEQYF	TGTGCCAGCGGACAGGGCAACCCCTACGAGCAGTACTTC
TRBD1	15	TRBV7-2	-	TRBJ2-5	CASSLGQAPPETQYF	TGTGCCAGCAGCTTGGGACAGGCGCCGCCTGAGACCCAGTACTTC